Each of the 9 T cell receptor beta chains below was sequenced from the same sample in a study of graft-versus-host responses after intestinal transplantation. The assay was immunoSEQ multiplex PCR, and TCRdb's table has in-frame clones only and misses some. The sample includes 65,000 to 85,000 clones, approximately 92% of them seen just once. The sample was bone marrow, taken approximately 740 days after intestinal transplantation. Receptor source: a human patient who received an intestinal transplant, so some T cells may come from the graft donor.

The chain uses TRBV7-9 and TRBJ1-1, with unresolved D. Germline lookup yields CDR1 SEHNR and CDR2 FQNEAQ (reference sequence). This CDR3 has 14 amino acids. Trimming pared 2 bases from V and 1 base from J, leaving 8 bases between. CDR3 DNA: TGTGCCAGCAGCTTAATTTCAGGGAACACTGAAGCTTTCTTT. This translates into CASSLISGNTEAFF.

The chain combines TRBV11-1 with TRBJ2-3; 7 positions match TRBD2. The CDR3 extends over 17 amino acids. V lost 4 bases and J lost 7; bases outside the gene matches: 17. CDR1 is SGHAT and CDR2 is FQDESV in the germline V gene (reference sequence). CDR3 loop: CASSYQLASPPANTQYF. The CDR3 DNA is TGTGCCAGCAGCTACCAACTAGCGTCCCCCCCAGCCAATACGCAGTATTTT. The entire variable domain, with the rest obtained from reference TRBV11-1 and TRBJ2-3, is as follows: EAEVAQSPRYKITEKSQAVAFWCDPISGHATLYWYRQILGQGPELLVQFQDESVVDDSQLPKDRFSAERLKGVDSTLKIQPAELGDSAMYLCASSYQLASPPANTQYFGPGTRLTVL.

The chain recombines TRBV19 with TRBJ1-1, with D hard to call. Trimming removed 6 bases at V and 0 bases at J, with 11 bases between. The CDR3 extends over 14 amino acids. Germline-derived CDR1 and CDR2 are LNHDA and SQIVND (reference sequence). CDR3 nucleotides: TGTGCCAGTAGGTCGAACAGTATGAACACTGAAGCTTTCTTT. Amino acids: CASRSNSMNTEAFF.

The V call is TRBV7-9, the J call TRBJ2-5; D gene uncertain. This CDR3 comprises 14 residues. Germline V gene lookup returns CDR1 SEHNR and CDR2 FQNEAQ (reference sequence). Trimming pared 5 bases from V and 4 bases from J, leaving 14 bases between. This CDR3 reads CASSPSNALETQYF. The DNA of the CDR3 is TGTGCCAGCAGCCCAAGTAACGCGCTAGAGACCCAGTACTTC.

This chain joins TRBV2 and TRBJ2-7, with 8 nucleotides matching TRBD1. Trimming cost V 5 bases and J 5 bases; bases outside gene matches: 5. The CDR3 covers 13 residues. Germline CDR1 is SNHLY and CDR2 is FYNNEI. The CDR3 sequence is CASSSDRDDEQYF. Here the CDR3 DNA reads TGTGCCAGCAGTTCGGACAGGGACGACGAGCAGTACTTC.

DNA of the CDR3: TGTGCCAGCAGCCAAGCGACTAGCGGGGACTCCTACGAGCAGTACTTC. Encoded protein: CASSQATSGDSYEQYF. The rearrangement links TRBV4-2 to TRBJ2-7; TRBD2 matches 11 bases. This CDR3 has 16 residues. Germline V gene data show CDR1 as LGHNA and CDR2 as YNFKEQ. V shed 1 base and J 0 bases; nucleotides not matched to a gene: 2.

The CDR3 reads CASSPTTGVYEQYF. CDR3 coding DNA: TGTGCCAGCTCACCAACGACAGGGGTGTACGAGCAGTACTTC. This chain joins TRBV18 and TRBJ2-7; 8 bases agree with TRBD1. The V and J ends lost 2 bases and 4 bases, in that order; junction bases with no gene match: 4. This CDR3 comprises 14 residues. CDR1 and CDR2 (germline): KGHSH, LQKENI.

CDR3 coding DNA: TGTGCCAGCTGGGGAGGGGGACATGAGCAGTACTTC. Encoded protein: CASWGGGHEQYF. V usage is TRBV2 and J usage is TRBJ2-7; D might be TRBD2 (7 bases). Trimming took off 8 bases at V and 7 bases at J, with 15 bases between the two ends. The CDR3 has 12 residues. Germline lookup yields CDR1 SNHLY and CDR2 FYNNEI.

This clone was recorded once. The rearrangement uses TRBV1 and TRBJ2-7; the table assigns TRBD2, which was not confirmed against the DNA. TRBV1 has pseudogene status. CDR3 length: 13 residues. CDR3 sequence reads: CTSSLGSHYEQYF. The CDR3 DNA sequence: TGCACCAGCAGCCTTGGGAGCCACTACGAGCAGTACTTC.